The 8 T cell receptor beta chains below come from one sample, sequenced in a study of OX40 agonist ivuxolimab in advanced cancers. The protocol was immunoSEQ multiplex PCR, while the TCRdb copy is restricted to in-frame clones and leaves out a portion. The data show around 40,000 clones, with around 86% seen just once and 0.3% to 0.45% held by the top ten. The sequences come from CD4+ or CD8+ T cells sorted from blood, collected in a trial of the OX40 agonist ivuxolimab. Receptors originate from an adult with an advanced solid tumor such as melanoma, head and neck, liver or kidney cancer.

The V call is TRBV9, the J call TRBJ2-3; no firm D call. The CDR3 has 14 amino acids. The germline V and J ends were trimmed by 0 bases and 1 base, with 6 bases remaining between them. Germline CDR1 reads SGDLS; CDR2 reads YYNGEE. This chain's CDR3 is CASSVALRTDTQYF. Written as DNA, the CDR3 is TGTGCCAGCAGCGTAGCCCTACGCACAGATACGCAGTATTTT. The variable domain in full, with the rest retrieved from reference TRBV9 and TRBJ2-3, is DSGVTQTPKHLITATGQRVTLRCSPRSGDLSVYWYQQSLDQGLQFLIQYYNGEERAKGNILERFSAQQFPDLHSELNLSSLELGDSALYFCASSVALRTDTQYFGPGTRLTVL.

This clone has a single count. The J gene is TRBJ1-6, the V gene TRBV6-5; possible D gene TRBD1, 6 bases. CDR3 size: 15 residues. The V end lost 5 bases, the J end lost 7 bases, and 15 bases lay between the germline ends. Germline V lookup: CDR1 MNHEY, CDR2 SVGAGI. Here the CDR3 reads CASSTGKGGNSPLHF. The CDR3 bases are TGTGCCAGCAGTACAGGGAAGGGAGGAAATTCACCCCTCCACTTT.

The V call is TRBV28, the J call TRBJ1-6, with D possibly being TRBD1 (5 bases). The CDR3 is 16 residues long. The V and J ends lost 5 bases and 0 bases respectively, with 11 bases between them. CDR1 is MDHEN and CDR2 is SYDVKM in the germline V gene. For the CDR3, the DNA is TGTGCCAGCAGTCCCCGACAGAGCTCCTATAATTCACCCCTCCACTTT. Translating gives CASSPRQSSYNSPLHF.

The chain links TRBV5-4 to TRBJ2-5; 13 positions match TRBD2. The CDR3 is 18 amino acids. The ends lost 4 bases at V and 4 bases at J; junction bases unmatched: 13. Germline assignment: CDR1 SGHNT and CDR2 YYREEE (reference sequence). The CDR3 region has the DNA TGTGCCAGCAGCAAAAGACTAGCGGGGGGTCACTCTCTAGAGACCCAGTACTTC. Its translation: CASSKRLAGGHSLETQYF.

The chain employs TRBV6-5 and TRBJ1-5; TRBD1 aligns across 7 bases. Trimming took 5 bases from V and 6 from J; bases not matched to a gene: 4. The length of the CDR3 is 13 residues. Germline values: CDR1 MNHEY, CDR2 SVGAGI. The CDR3: CASSQQGFQPQHF. The DNA of the CDR3 is TGTGCCAGCAGTCAACAGGGGTTTCAGCCCCAGCATTTT.

This clone appeared a single time. The chain is built from TRBV28 and TRBJ1-2, with 10 bases identical to TRBD1. This CDR3 comprises 14 residues. Germline V gene data show CDR1 as MDHEN and CDR2 as SYDVKM. The ends lost 4 bases at V and 8 bases at J; junction bases unmatched: 7. The CDR3 loop reads CASSYGTGVYGYTF. In DNA form, the CDR3 reads TGTGCCAGCAGTTACGGGACAGGGGTCTACGGCTACACCTTC.

The chain is built from TRBV28 and TRBJ2-7; possible D gene TRBD1, 7 bases. Germline loops: CDR1 MDHEN, CDR2 SYDVKM. Trimming took off 5 bases at V and 1 base at J, with 12 bases between the two ends. The CDR3 has 14 amino acids. The CDR3 region is CASSLRGESYEQYF. The DNA for the CDR3 is TGTGCCAGCAGTCTCAGGGGGGAATCCTACGAGCAGTACTTC. The variable domain in full, with the rest retrieved from reference TRBV28 and TRBJ2-7, is DVKVTQSSRYLVKRTGEKVFLECVQDMDHENMFWYRQDPGLGLRLIYFSYDVKMKEKGDIPEGYSVSREKKERFSLILESASTNQTSMYLCASSLRGESYEQYFGPGTRLTVT.

This chain links TRBV7-2 with TRBJ2-3; 7 bases align to TRBD1. The CDR3 loop spans 12 amino acids. J gave up 6 bases and V 5 bases, and 2 bases lay outside the gene matches. The germline CDR1 and CDR2 sequences are SGHTA and FQGNSA. This CDR3 is CASSTQGDTQYF. CDR3 DNA sequence: TGTGCCAGCAGCACACAGGGGGATACGCAGTATTTT.